This T cell receptor (beta chain) was sequenced for a study of cytomegalovirus exposure and HLA in healthy donors. General study points: As confirmed in vitro, a few CMV-associated chains were specific for CMV antigens. In the 95 to 150 validation repertoires, a later analysis found that first-cohort TCR clusters tended to co-occur. Cytomegalovirus-associated status was assigned to some 160 TCR beta chains. Rare TCR sequences predominated, though certain public TCRs were found in many donors.

This table comes from immunoSEQ multiplex PCR, and its TCRdb copy is limited to in-frame clones, with some not included. The table records about 260,000 clones, around 90% of them present only once. CDR3 size: 14 residues. Trimming shortened V by 0 bases and J by 5 bases, and 9 bases separated the two germline ends. CDR1 is MNHEY, CDR2 SMNVEV, per germline (reference sequence). On this clone itself: Its antigen is unidentified.

The chain employs TRBV27 and TRBJ2-3, with a tentative D call TRBD2 (5 bases). This sequence originates from a woman in her 30s in good health and CMV-seronegative. The source material was PBMCs. The CDR3 loop reads CASSLSEGKDTQYF. DNA for the CDR3: TGTGCCAGCAGTTTATCCGAGGGCAAAGATACGCAGTATTTT.